Listed below are T cell receptor beta chains from one sample, sequenced in a study of cytotoxic CD8 clonotypes in ibrutinib-treated CLL. Method: immunoSEQ multiplex PCR; TCRdb's copy keeps in-frame clones and lacks some. The sample includes about 330,000 clones, under 70% of them seen just once. This specimen consisted of PBMCs, obtained after 36 months of ibrutinib treatment. All receptors come from a human donor with chronic lymphocytic leukemia. CDR3s include the opening cysteine and the closing phenylalanine or tryptophan. Fields, in order: CDR3 protein, CDR3 DNA, clone size, V gene, D gene, J gene. D genes are given only for firm matches. Size is stated for part of the rows, as once, few or many counts, or as a class when the clone is expanded.

cdr3_aa: CASGPRGSEQYF
cdr3_nt: TGTGCCAGCGGGCCCCGGGGTAGCGAGCAGTACTTC
clone_size: .
v_call: TRBV6-8
d_call: .
j_call: TRBJ2-7

cdr3_aa: CASSHRVGTDTQYF
cdr3_nt: TGTGCCAGCAGCCACAGGGTGGGCACAGATACGCAGTATTTT
clone_size: .
v_call: TRBV27
d_call: .
j_call: TRBJ2-3

cdr3_aa: CASSLRAGTYEQYF
cdr3_nt: TGTGCCAGCAGCTTGCGGGCCGGAACCTACGAGCAGTACTTC
clone_size: .
v_call: TRBV5-6
d_call: .
j_call: TRBJ2-7

cdr3_aa: CASSQSSWGYEQYF
cdr3_nt: TGTGCCAGCAGCCAGTCATCGTGGGGCTACGAGCAGTACTTC
clone_size: .
v_call: TRBV9
d_call: .
j_call: TRBJ2-7

cdr3_aa: CASSLPRLYEQYF
cdr3_nt: TGTGCCAGCAGTTTGCCCAGACTCTACGAGCAGTACTTC
clone_size: few
v_call: TRBV28
d_call: .
j_call: TRBJ2-7

cdr3_aa: CASSLAQGREQYF
cdr3_nt: TGCGCCAGCAGCCTCGCCCAGGGGCGCGAGCAGTACTTC
clone_size: few
v_call: TRBV5-1
d_call: .
j_call: TRBJ2-7

cdr3_aa: CASSSPTGNYGYTF
cdr3_nt: TGTGCCAGCAGTTCCCCAACAGGGAACTATGGCTACACCTTC
clone_size: .
v_call: TRBV28
d_call: .
j_call: TRBJ1-2

cdr3_aa: CASSYSLNGELFF
cdr3_nt: TGTGCCAGCAGTTACTCTCTTAATGGGGAGCTGTTTTTT
clone_size: few
v_call: TRBV6-5
d_call: .
j_call: TRBJ2-2

cdr3_aa: CASSLSPATSGRARSYNEQFF
cdr3_nt: TGTGCCAGCAGTTTATCGCCCGCGACTAGCGGGAGGGCCCGGTCCTACAATGAGCAGTTCTTC
clone_size: .
v_call: TRBV27
d_call: TRBD2
j_call: TRBJ2-1

cdr3_aa: CASSLGTAQETQYF
cdr3_nt: TGTGCCAGCAGCTTAGGCACGGCCCAAGAGACCCAGTACTTC
clone_size: .
v_call: TRBV11-2
d_call: .
j_call: TRBJ2-5

cdr3_aa: CASSLGRAGLPYEQYF
cdr3_nt: TGTGCCAGCAGCTTAGGTAGGGCAGGGCTCCCCTACGAGCAGTACTTC
clone_size: .
v_call: TRBV7-6
d_call: .
j_call: TRBJ2-7

cdr3_aa: CASSAGAWEQYF
cdr3_nt: TGTGCCAGCAGTGCGGGGGCCTGGGAGCAGTACTTC
clone_size: few
v_call: TRBV2
d_call: .
j_call: TRBJ2-7

cdr3_aa: CASSLRGWDEQYF
cdr3_nt: TGCGCCAGCAGCTTGCGAGGCTGGGACGAGCAGTACTTC
clone_size: .
v_call: TRBV5-1
d_call: .
j_call: TRBJ2-7